This T cell receptor (beta chain) is from a study of T cell repertoires in cytomegalovirus infection. Study at large: Public TCR beta signature analysis indicated the presence of both CMV infection and matching HLA type.

Regarding this clonotype: Its specificity is not known.

General study points: Dominant in the ex vivo response were TCR beta clonotypes restricted by HLA-C and specific for CMV.

Via MiXCR, TCRdb re-called the reads, giving one row per CDR3 protein. The sample contains some 800,000 distinct CDR3 sequences, around a third of which appear only once. This receptor was taken from a human donor in good health (CMV status not recorded). Some clones in this sample may be carry-over from other donors' samples. The starting material was cultured CD8+ T cells from PBMCs, obtained from culture after CMV antigen stimulation.

The CDR3 is CSAPKTGVNNEQFF. The CDR3 DNA follows: TGCAGTGCCCCGAAAACAGGGGTGAACAATGAGCAGTTCTTC. V and J are TRBV20-1 and TRBJ2-1; 7 nucleotides match TRBD1. This CDR3 is built from 14 residues. V gave up 6 bases and J gave up 5 bases; unmatched junction bases: 10. Germline CDR1 DFQATT, CDR2 SNEGSKA (reference sequence).